The next 25 T cell receptor beta chains were all read from a single sample in a study of cytomegalovirus exposure and HLA in healthy donors. 60 Vbeta and 13 Jbeta primers were used in PCR. Sequencing was performed with immunoSEQ multiplex PCR; in TCRdb, only in-frame clones are kept and a portion is missing. The repertoire holds a few hundred thousand clones, 65% to 85% seen once, with roughly 3% in the top ten. What was sequenced was PBMCs. These receptors were taken from a woman in her 30s in good health and CMV-seronegative.

There are a few counts of this clone. The rearrangement uses TRBV6-1 and TRBJ2-7; a weak D match, TRBD1 (6 bases). CDR3 length equals 14 residues. The V end was cut by 0 bases, the J end by 2 bases, with 8 bases between. CDR1 and CDR2 (germline): MNHNS, SASEGT. The CDR3 spells CASSEAQGPYEQYF. The CDR3 nucleotides are TGTGCCAGCAGTGAAGCACAGGGACCCTACGAGCAGTACTTC.

This rearrangement joins TRBV4-2 to TRBJ2-1, with D possibly TRBD2 on 5 matching bases. V was pared by 1 base and J by 3 bases, with 13 bases between. CDR3 length equals 16 residues. CDR1 LGHNA and CDR2 YNFKEQ come from the germline V gene. CDR3 amino acids: CASSQVLRADYNEQFF. In DNA form, the CDR3 reads TGTGCCAGCAGCCAAGTTCTGCGGGCGGACTACAATGAGCAGTTCTTC.

This chain uses TRBV7-7 with TRBJ2-1; TRBD1 matches 9 bases. J was trimmed by 7 bases and V by 5 bases; bases with no gene match: 3. The CDR3 sequence is 13 residues long. The germline V gene encodes CDR1 SSHAT and CDR2 FNYEAQ (reference sequence). CDR3: CASSVDRGNEQFF. The CDR3 coding sequence is TGTGCCAGCAGCGTAGACAGGGGGAATGAGCAGTTCTTC.

This clone has just one count. The CDR3 sequence is CATSTPTDGRSGNTIYF. The DNA of the CDR3 is TGTGCCACCAGCACTCCCACCGATGGCCGCTCTGGAAACACCATATATTTT. This chain joins TRBV15 and TRBJ1-3, with D hard to call. V was clipped by 4 bases and J by 0 bases, with 16 bases between them. Per the germline V gene, CDR1 is LNHNV and CDR2 is YYDKDF (reference sequence). The CDR3 totals 17 residues.

The V gene is TRBV2, the J gene TRBJ2-3, with TRBD2 matching 11 bases. J gave up 3 bases and V 4 bases, and 3 bases lay outside the gene matches. The CDR3 has 15 amino acids. The germline gives CDR1 SNHLY, CDR2 FYNNEI. The CDR3 spells CASSVGLAATDTQYF. CDR3 sequence (DNA): TGTGCCAGCAGTGTGGGACTAGCGGCGACAGATACGCAGTATTTT. The full variable domain, its missing parts supplied by reference TRBV2 and TRBJ2-3, is EPEVTQTPSHQVTQMGQEVILRCVPISNHLYFYWYRQILGQKVEFLVSFYNNEISEKSEIFDDQFSVERPDGSNFTLKIRSTKLEDSAMYFCASSVGLAATDTQYFGPGTRLTVL.

This clone has only one observation. The J gene is TRBJ2-1, the V gene TRBV2, with D hard to call. Trimming took 8 bases from V and 8 from J, leaving 13 bases between them. This CDR3 comprises 12 residues. Germline V lookup: CDR1 SNHLY, CDR2 FYNNEI. The CDR3 region is CASPFQVDEQFF. As DNA, the CDR3 is TGTGCCAGCCCCTTCCAGGTCGATGAGCAGTTCTTC.

The chain uses TRBV7-6 and TRBJ2-7; 7 nucleotides agree with TRBD2. The J segment lost 2 bases and the V segment lost 5 bases, leaving 6 bases of the junction unmatched. This CDR3 region has 14 residues. Germline-derived CDR1 and CDR2 are SGHVS and FNYEAQ. This chain's CDR3 is CASSRASGAYEQYF. The CDR3, as DNA: TGTGCCAGCAGCCGGGCTAGCGGTGCCTACGAGCAGTACTTC.

The V call is TRBV29-1, the J call TRBJ1-3; D gene unclear. V lost 4 bases to trimming and J lost 11 bases, with 15 bases between them. Germline assignment: CDR1 SQVTM and CDR2 ANQGSEA. The CDR3 contains 12 residues. The CDR3, as DNA: TGCAGCGTTGGAAGCTCTGAACCCGCCATATATTTT. Its protein product is CSVGSSEPAIYF.

V and J are TRBV7-9 and TRBJ1-2; D is unclear. The CDR3 covers 10 residues. V was clipped by 4 bases and J by 6 bases, with 3 bases between them. Germline V gene data show CDR1 as SEHNR and CDR2 as FQNEAQ (reference sequence). The CDR3 loop reads CASSSDGYTF. The CDR3 coding sequence is TGTGCCAGCAGCTCGGATGGCTACACCTTC.

The sample holds one count of this clone. This rearrangement joins TRBV28 to TRBJ1-1, with D uncertain. Per germline, CDR1 MDHEN and CDR2 SYDVKM. The V end was cut by 3 bases, the J end by 2 bases, with 4 bases between. This CDR3 region has 12 residues. The CDR3 region has the DNA TGTGCCAGCAGTTTCGGTAACACTGAAGCTTTCTTT. It is translated as CASSFGNTEAFF.

The V call is TRBV5-4, the J call TRBJ1-2; D might be TRBD1 (6 bases). There are 17 residues in the CDR3. Per the germline V gene, CDR1 is SGHNT and CDR2 is YYREEE (reference sequence). V dropped 2 bases and J dropped 2 bases, with 19 bases sitting between them. Here the CDR3 DNA reads TGTGCCAGCAGCTTTATATACGGACAGAAAACCAACTATGGCTACACCTTC. It encodes CASSFIYGQKTNYGYTF.

The chain couples TRBV6-5 to TRBJ2-7; TRBD1 matches 8 bases. CDR3 size: 12 residues. V shed 3 bases, J shed 7 bases, and the junction held 2 bases outside the gene matches. CDR1 and CDR2 (germline): MNHEY, SVGAGI. CDR3 nucleotide sequence: TGTGCCAGCAGTTATACAGGGGGAGAGCAGTACTTC. Translating it yields CASSYTGGEQYF.

V is TRBV6-1 and J is TRBJ2-7; 8 positions agree with TRBD1. The V segment lost 4 bases and the J segment 2 bases; nucleotides outside the gene matches: 7. Germline values: CDR1 MNHNS, CDR2 SASEGT. The CDR3 consists of 15 residues. CDR3 in amino acids: CASSARQGTTYEQYF. CDR3 nucleotide sequence: TGTGCCAGCAGTGCACGACAGGGGACCACCTACGAGCAGTACTTC.

V is TRBV5-6 and J is TRBJ2-1; 9 bases align to TRBD2. Germline V gene data show CDR1 as SGHDT and CDR2 as YYEEEE. This CDR3 is built from 15 residues. The trim removed 0 bases at V and 7 bases at J, leaving 5 bases unmatched. CDR3 in DNA: TGTGCCAGCAGCTTGGACGGACTAGCGTATAATGAGCAGTTCTTC. The encoded protein is CASSLDGLAYNEQFF.

Written as DNA, the CDR3 is TGTGCTAGTGGTCCGGGACATATGAACACTGAAGCTTTCTTT. Residues: CASGPGHMNTEAFF. The genes are TRBV12-5 and TRBJ1-1, with TRBD1 as a possible D gene (6 bases). Trimming removed 5 bases from V and 0 bases from J, with 10 bases in between. Germline assignment: CDR1 LGHNT and CDR2 FRNRAP. The CDR3 contains 14 residues.

The J gene is TRBJ2-1, the V gene TRBV19; weak D call: TRBD1 (6 bases). Trimming removed 7 bases at V and 9 bases at J, with 25 bases between. The CDR3 runs to 16 residues. Per the germline V gene, CDR1 is LNHDA and CDR2 is SQIVND (reference sequence). CDR3: CASNFRGGIQLFEQFF. In DNA, the CDR3 is TGTGCCAGTAACTTTAGAGGGGGAATCCAATTATTTGAGCAGTTCTTC.

This clone has a single count. The CDR3 loop is CASSQDGRQPQHF. CDR3 in DNA: TGCGCCAGCAGCCAAGACGGTCGACAGCCCCAGCATTTT. The rearrangement links TRBV4-1 to TRBJ1-5; D uncertain. This CDR3 region has 13 residues. CDR1 is MGHRA and CDR2 is YSYEKL in the germline V gene. V shed 0 bases and J shed 7 bases, with 7 bases lying between them.

V usage is TRBV5-8 and J usage is TRBJ2-5, with 7 bases fitting TRBD1. J was trimmed by 1 base and V by 3 bases; bases with no gene match: 6. The germline V gene has CDR1 SGHTS and CDR2 YDEGEE. The CDR3 runs 15 residues. The CDR3 nucleotides read TGTGCCAGCAGCTCTACCGGGACAGCCCAAGAGACCCAGTACTTC. Translation gives CASSSTGTAQETQYF.

The V gene is TRBV5-1, the J gene TRBJ1-6; 10 nucleotides match TRBD1. V gave up 0 bases and J gave up 9 bases; unmatched junction bases: 6. The germline V gene encodes CDR1 SGHRS and CDR2 YFSETQ. The CDR3 has 16 amino acids. The CDR3 is CASSLVVGQGSSPLHF. CDR3 bases: TGCGCCAGCAGCTTGGTGGTGGGACAGGGGAGTTCACCCCTCCACTTT.

Regarding this clone: Other DNA sequences in this sample translate to the same CDR3. The chain combines TRBV5-1 with TRBJ2-7; D call uncertain. The V and J ends lost 2 bases and 2 bases respectively, with 11 bases between them. There are 14 residues in the CDR3. The germline gives CDR1 SGHRS, CDR2 YFSETQ. The CDR3 DNA reads TGCGCCAGCAGCTTAGTAGTCTTCGCCTACGAGCAGTACTTC. Translation gives CASSLVVFAYEQYF.

This chain connects TRBV28 to TRBJ1-5; a weak D match, TRBD1 (5 bases). Trimming stripped 2 bases from V and 3 bases from J, with 11 bases between. Germline CDR1 reads MDHEN; CDR2 reads SYDVKM. The CDR3 runs to 15 residues. The DNA of the CDR3 is TGTGCCAGCAGTTTACACAGGTACTCCAATCAGCCCCAGCATTTT. It translates to CASSLHRYSNQPQHF.

The chain couples TRBV5-1 to TRBJ2-3, with TRBD1 identical over 12 bases. V dropped 4 bases and J dropped 5; count of bases not matched to a gene: 8. Germline CDR1 reads SGHRS; CDR2 reads YFSETQ. The CDR3 contains 16 residues. CDR3 residues: CASSLRDRGRVDTQYF. In DNA form, the CDR3 reads TGCGCCAGCAGCCTCCGGGACAGGGGGCGCGTAGATACGCAGTATTTT.

The chain links TRBV7-9 to TRBJ2-3; 7 nucleotides line up with TRBD2. Germline CDR1 reads SEHNR; CDR2 reads FQNEAQ (reference sequence). The CDR3 is made up of 16 amino acids. V was clipped by 4 bases and J by 4 bases; unmatched bases: 11. CDR3 region: CASSSVGTAGADTQYF. The CDR3, as DNA: TGTGCCAGCAGCTCGGTGGGGACCGCGGGGGCAGATACGCAGTATTTT. The whole variable domain, remainder taken from reference TRBV7-9 and TRBJ2-3, is DTGVSQNPRHKITKRGQNVTFRCDPISEHNRLYWYRQTLGQGPEFLTYFQNEAQLEKSRLLSDRFSAERPKGSFSTLEIQRTEQGDSAMYLCASSSVGTAGADTQYFGPGTRLTVL.

This clone was recorded once. The rearrangement joins TRBV5-1 to TRBJ2-1; the match to TRBD2 covers 14 bases. CDR1 is SGHRS and CDR2 is YFSETQ in the germline V gene. This CDR3 contains 18 residues. J gave up 7 bases and V 1 base, and 10 bases lay outside the gene matches. The CDR3 nucleotides read TGCGCCAGCAGCTTGATGACTAGCGGGGGGGCCGTTATAAATGAGCAGTTCTTC. Protein sequence: CASSLMTSGGAVINEQFF.

J is TRBJ1-1 and V is TRBV9; no reliable D call. This CDR3 comprises 12 residues. Germline assignment: CDR1 SGDLS and CDR2 YYNGEE. V was cut by 0 bases and J by 7 bases, with 7 bases left in between. The CDR3: CASSVVTGEAFF. The DNA of the CDR3 is TGTGCCAGCAGCGTAGTAACGGGTGAAGCTTTCTTT.